One sample yielded the 16 T cell receptor beta chains listed below, sequenced in a study of cytomegalovirus exposure and HLA in healthy donors (dated 2017 in TCRdb). Receptor libraries were prepared by the immunoSEQ multiplex PCR assay. The multiplex PCR relied on a mix of 60 forward primers for TCR Vbeta segments and 13 reverse primers for TCR Jbeta segments. Entries here come from immuneACCESS through TCRdb and include only in-frame sequences with V and J called. Some clones fail to appear in such tables; in the studies checked, an unresolved V gene covers under half of the shortfall, and the cause of the remainder is unknown. In this sample the table shows over 130,000 clones, 65% to 85% of which occur a single time. Jointly, the top ten make up 2% to 2.5% of the sample. The source material was PBMCs. The receptors were gathered from a middle-aged man in good health and CMV-seronegative.

V is TRBV19 and J is TRBJ2-5; possibly TRBD1 for D (5 bases). The germline CDR1 and CDR2 sequences are LNHDA and SQIVND (reference sequence). V was clipped by 5 bases and J by 2 bases, with 18 bases between them. CDR3 size: 16 residues. The CDR3 region is CASSPVTVGLQETQYF. The CDR3 nucleotides read TGTGCCAGTAGTCCTGTGACAGTTGGGTTACAAGAGACCCAGTACTTC.

This clone was seen a few times. The chain combines TRBV6-6 with TRBJ2-7, with 7 bases aligning to TRBD1. CDR1 and CDR2 (germline): MNHNY, SVGAGI (reference sequence). The trim removed 6 bases at V and 5 bases at J, leaving 7 bases unmatched. The CDR3 is 13 amino acids. For the CDR3, the DNA is TGTGCCAGCAGCCCGGGACAGTCAAACGAGCAGTACTTC. It specifies CASSPGQSNEQYF.

The chain is built from TRBV6-1 and TRBJ1-5; possible D gene TRBD1, 5 bases. Between the trimmed V and J ends, which lost 7 bases and 2 bases, there was a span of 15 bases. CDR1 MNHNS and CDR2 SASEGT come from the germline V gene. This CDR3 contains 15 residues. The CDR3 loop is CASISAGKGNQPQHF. Here the CDR3 DNA reads TGTGCCAGCATTTCGGCAGGGAAAGGCAATCAGCCCCAGCATTTT.

This clone was picked up one time. This chain connects TRBV6-5 to TRBJ2-5, with unresolved D. CDR1 MNHEY and CDR2 SVGAGI come from the germline V gene. Between the trimmed V and J ends, which lost 6 bases and 1 base, there was a span of 12 bases. This CDR3 has 14 amino acids. CDR3 sequence reads: CASRKSGGQETQYF. The CDR3 DNA follows: TGTGCCAGCAGGAAGTCAGGTGGCCAAGAGACCCAGTACTTC.

V is TRBV7-2 and J is TRBJ2-7; D not certain. Per germline, CDR1 SGHTA and CDR2 FQGNSA. Trimming left V 5 bases short and J 3 bases short, with 14 bases between. CDR3 length: 14 residues. In DNA, the CDR3 is TGTGCCAGCAGCAAGCAGGAATTGGACTACGAGCAGTACTTC. This sequence encodes CASSKQELDYEQYF.

This chain connects TRBV7-6 to TRBJ1-2; 7 bases agree with TRBD1. J gave up 2 bases and V 5 bases, and 5 bases lay outside the gene matches. The CDR3 has 14 residues. Germline CDR1 SGHVS, CDR2 FNYEAQ. The CDR3 region has the DNA TGTGCCAGCAGCCCCTCGACAGGGAACTATGGCTACACCTTC. Encoded protein: CASSPSTGNYGYTF.

The V and J genes are TRBV27 and TRBJ2-2, with 10 bases matching TRBD2. Trimming at V came to 7 bases and at J to 1 base, leaving 3 bases not matched to a gene. CDR3 size: 15 residues. Germline CDR1 and CDR2: MNHEY and SMNVEV (reference sequence). CDR3 residues: CASTRTSGNTGELFF. The CDR3 nucleotides are TGTGCCAGCACTAGGACTAGCGGGAACACCGGGGAGCTGTTTTTT.

The V and J genes are TRBV30 and TRBJ2-3; D is unresolved. Germline CDR1 and CDR2: GTSNPN and SVGIG (reference sequence). Trimming shortened V by 2 bases and J by 6 bases, and 3 bases separated the two germline ends. The CDR3 is 10 residues long. This chain's CDR3 is CAWSLDTQYF. The CDR3, as DNA: TGTGCCTGGAGTCTTGATACGCAGTATTTT.

The V call is TRBV7-2, the J call TRBJ2-7; 7 bases agree with TRBD2. Unmatched junction bases numbered 16, after V lost 4 bases and J lost 7 bases. Per the germline V gene, CDR1 is SGHTA and CDR2 is FQGNSA. The CDR3 is made up of 16 amino acids. The chain's CDR3 is CASSWLAGTTRSEQYF. The CDR3, as DNA: TGTGCCAGCAGCTGGTTGGCCGGGACTACTCGCTCGGAGCAGTACTTC.

The CDR3 loop is CASSLKQPSATGELFF. CDR3 DNA: TGTGCCAGCAGCCTTAAACAACCTTCCGCCACCGGGGAGCTGTTTTTT. The chain joins TRBV7-2 to TRBJ2-2; no clear D gene. CDR1 and CDR2 (germline): SGHTA, FQGNSA. This CDR3 is built from 16 residues. Trimming pared 5 bases from V and 4 bases from J, leaving 17 bases between.

CDR3 DNA sequence: TGTGCCAGCAGCTCGACAGGGTCTTCACCCCTCCACTTT. It codes for CASSSTGSSPLHF. The chain combines TRBV7-2 with TRBJ1-6; 7 positions match TRBD1. This CDR3 spans 13 amino acids. Trimming cost V 4 bases and J 9 bases; bases outside gene matches: 3. Per the germline V gene, CDR1 is SGHTA and CDR2 is FQGNSA. The variable domain in full, completed from reference TRBV7-2 and TRBJ1-6, reads GAGVSQSPSNKVTEKGKDVELRCDPISGHTALYWYRQSLGQGLEFLIYFQGNSAPDKSGLPSDRFSAERTGGSVSTLTIQRTQQEDSAVYLCASSSTGSSPLHFGNGTRLTVT.

This chain uses TRBV4-2 with TRBJ2-2, with D unresolved. Germline V gene data show CDR1 as LGHNA and CDR2 as YNFKEQ. The CDR3 is 15 residues long. The V and J ends lost 0 bases and 6 bases respectively, with 11 bases between them. The CDR3 bases are TGTGCCAGCAGCCAAGAGAGTAGGAGCTCCGGGGAGCTGTTTTTT. This translates into CASSQESRSSGELFF.

This sequence joins TRBV28 and TRBJ1-5; possibly TRBD1 for D (6 bases). Trimming removed 6 bases at V and 1 base at J, with 10 bases between. Germline lookup yields CDR1 MDHEN and CDR2 SYDVKM. CDR3 size: 14 residues. The CDR3 DNA reads as TGTGCCAGCAGGAACAGGGAAAGCAATCAGCCCCAGCATTTT. Its translation: CASRNRESNQPQHF.

V and J are TRBV5-1 and TRBJ1-1; a possible D gene is TRBD1 (6 bases). Trimming pared 5 bases from V and 5 bases from J, leaving 13 bases between. CDR3 length: 13 amino acids. The germline V gene has CDR1 SGHRS and CDR2 YFSETQ. CDR3 coding DNA: TGCGCCAGCAGTTCCACCAGGGGTACTGAAGCTTTCTTT. Residues: CASSSTRGTEAFF.

The chain is built from TRBV28 and TRBJ2-7; D is ambiguous. Trimming took 6 bases from V and 3 from J, leaving 15 bases between them. The length of the CDR3 is 14 residues. Germline assignment: CDR1 MDHEN and CDR2 SYDVKM. The CDR3 is CASRPSTLIYEQYF. As DNA, the CDR3 is TGTGCCAGCAGACCGAGCACGCTTATCTACGAGCAGTACTTC.

The CDR3 is CASSLNPGGEKLFF. CDR3 in DNA: TGTGCCAGCAGCTTAAATCCAGGGGGTGAAAAACTGTTTTTT. The chain uses TRBV7-2 and TRBJ1-4; 7 nucleotides agree with TRBD1. CDR1 and CDR2 from the germline V gene are SGHTA and FQGNSA. After removal of 2 bases from V and 7 bases from J, the junction contained 4 bases not matched to a gene. The CDR3 sequence is 14 residues long.